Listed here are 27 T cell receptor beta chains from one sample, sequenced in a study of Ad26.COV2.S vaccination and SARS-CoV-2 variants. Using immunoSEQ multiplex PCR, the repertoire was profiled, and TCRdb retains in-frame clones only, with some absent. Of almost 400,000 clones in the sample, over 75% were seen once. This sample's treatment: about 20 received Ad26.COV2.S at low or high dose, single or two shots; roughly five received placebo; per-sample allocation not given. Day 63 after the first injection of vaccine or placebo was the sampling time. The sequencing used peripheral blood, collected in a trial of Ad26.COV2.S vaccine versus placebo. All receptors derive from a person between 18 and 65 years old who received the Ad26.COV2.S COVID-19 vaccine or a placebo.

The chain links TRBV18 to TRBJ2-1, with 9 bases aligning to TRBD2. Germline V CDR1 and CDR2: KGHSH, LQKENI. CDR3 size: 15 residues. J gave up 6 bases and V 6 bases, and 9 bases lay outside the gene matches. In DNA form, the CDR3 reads TGTGCCAGCTCCCCCGGGACTAGCCTTACCAATGAGCAGTTCTTC. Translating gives CASSPGTSLTNEQFF.

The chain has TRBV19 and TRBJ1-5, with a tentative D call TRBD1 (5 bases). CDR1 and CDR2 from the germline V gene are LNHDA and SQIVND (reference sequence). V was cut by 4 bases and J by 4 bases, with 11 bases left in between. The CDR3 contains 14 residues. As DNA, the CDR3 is TGTGCCAGTAGTACCAGGGTTACTAATCAGCCCCAGCATTTT. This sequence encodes CASSTRVTNQPQHF.

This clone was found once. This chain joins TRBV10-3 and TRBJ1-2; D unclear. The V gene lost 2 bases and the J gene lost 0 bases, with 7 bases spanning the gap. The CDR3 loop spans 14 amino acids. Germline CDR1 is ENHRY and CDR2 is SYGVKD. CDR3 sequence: CAISERQTNYGYTF. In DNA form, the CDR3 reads TGTGCCATCAGTGAGAGGCAGACTAACTATGGCTACACCTTC.

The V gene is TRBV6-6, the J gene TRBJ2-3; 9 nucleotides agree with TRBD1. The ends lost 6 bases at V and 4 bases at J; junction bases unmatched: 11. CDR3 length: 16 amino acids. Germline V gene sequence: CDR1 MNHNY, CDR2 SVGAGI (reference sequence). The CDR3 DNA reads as TGTGCCAGCAGGGACAGGGGACATTACGGAGCAGATACGCAGTATTTT. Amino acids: CASRDRGHYGADTQYF.

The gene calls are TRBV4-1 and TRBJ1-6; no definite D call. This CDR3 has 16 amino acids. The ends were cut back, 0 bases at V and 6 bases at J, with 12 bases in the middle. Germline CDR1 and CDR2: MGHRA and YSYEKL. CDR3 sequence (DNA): TGCGCCAGCAGCCAAGAGACGTCTGCAAGTAATTCACCCCTCCACTTT. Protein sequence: CASSQETSASNSPLHF.

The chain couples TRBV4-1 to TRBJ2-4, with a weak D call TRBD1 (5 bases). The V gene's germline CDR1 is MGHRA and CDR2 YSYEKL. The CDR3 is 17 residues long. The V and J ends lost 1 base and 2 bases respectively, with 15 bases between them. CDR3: CASSQVSGGAPKNIQYF. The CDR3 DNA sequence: TGCGCCAGCAGCCAAGTATCCGGTGGGGCCCCCAAAAACATTCAGTACTTC.

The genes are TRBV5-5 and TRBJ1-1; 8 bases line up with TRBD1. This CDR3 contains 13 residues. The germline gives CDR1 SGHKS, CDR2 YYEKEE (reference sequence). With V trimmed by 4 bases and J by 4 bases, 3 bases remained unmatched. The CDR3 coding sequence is TGTGCCAGCAGCCCGGGGACAGGCACTGAAGCTTTCTTT. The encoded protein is CASSPGTGTEAFF.

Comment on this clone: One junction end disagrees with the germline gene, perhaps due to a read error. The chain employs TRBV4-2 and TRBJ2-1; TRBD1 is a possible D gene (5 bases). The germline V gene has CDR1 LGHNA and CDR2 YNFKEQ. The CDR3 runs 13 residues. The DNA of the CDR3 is TGTGCCAGCAGTCAAGGGGCAAGGAATGAGCAGTTCTTC. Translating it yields CASSQGARNEQFF.

The CDR3 coding sequence is TGTGCCAGCAGCCAGACGACCCCCGGGAATGAGCAGTTCTTC. The encoded protein is CASSQTTPGNEQFF. The chain carries TRBV3-1 (or the pseudogene TRBV3-2) and TRBJ2-1; D not certain. In germline, CDR1 is LGHDT, CDR2 YNNKEL (reference sequence). V gave up 3 bases and J gave up 7 bases, with 13 bases separating them. The CDR3 has 14 residues.

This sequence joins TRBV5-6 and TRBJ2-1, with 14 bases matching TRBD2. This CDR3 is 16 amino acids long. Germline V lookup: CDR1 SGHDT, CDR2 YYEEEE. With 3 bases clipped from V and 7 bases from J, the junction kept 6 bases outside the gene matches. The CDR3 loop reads CASSSGTSGSLNEQFF. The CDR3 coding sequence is TGTGCCAGCAGCTCCGGGACTAGCGGGAGTTTGAATGAGCAGTTCTTC.

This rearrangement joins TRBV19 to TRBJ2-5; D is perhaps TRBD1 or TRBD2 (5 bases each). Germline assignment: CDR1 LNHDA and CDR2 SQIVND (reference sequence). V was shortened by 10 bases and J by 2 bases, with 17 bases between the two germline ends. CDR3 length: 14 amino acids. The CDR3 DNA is TGTGCCACCAAGGGACCATCAGCTCAAGAGACCCAGTACTTC. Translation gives CATKGPSAQETQYF.

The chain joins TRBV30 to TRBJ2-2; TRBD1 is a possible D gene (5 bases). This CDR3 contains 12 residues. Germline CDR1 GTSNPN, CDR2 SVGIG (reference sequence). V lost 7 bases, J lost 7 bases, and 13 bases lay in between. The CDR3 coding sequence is TGTGCCTCCTTAACAGGTCGCGGGGAGCTGTTTTTT. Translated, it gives CASLTGRGELFF.

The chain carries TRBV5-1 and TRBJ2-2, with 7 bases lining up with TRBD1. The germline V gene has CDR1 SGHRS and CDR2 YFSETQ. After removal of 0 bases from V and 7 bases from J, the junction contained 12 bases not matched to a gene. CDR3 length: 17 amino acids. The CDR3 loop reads CASSLGGRQGVIGELFF. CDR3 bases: TGCGCCAGCAGCTTGGGCGGGCGACAGGGAGTGATCGGGGAGCTGTTTTTT.

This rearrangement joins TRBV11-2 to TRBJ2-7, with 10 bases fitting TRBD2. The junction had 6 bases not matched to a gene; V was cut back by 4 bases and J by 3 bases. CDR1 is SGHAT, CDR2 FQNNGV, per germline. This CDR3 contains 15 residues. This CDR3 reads CASSYTSGTNYEQYF. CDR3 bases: TGTGCCAGCAGCTACACTAGCGGGACCAACTACGAGCAGTACTTC.

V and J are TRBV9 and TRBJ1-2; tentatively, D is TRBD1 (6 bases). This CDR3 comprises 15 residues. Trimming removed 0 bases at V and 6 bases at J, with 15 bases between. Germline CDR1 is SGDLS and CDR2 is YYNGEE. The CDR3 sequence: CASSVDGLAGDGYTF. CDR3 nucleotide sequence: TGTGCCAGCAGCGTAGACGGGTTGGCAGGGGATGGCTACACCTTC. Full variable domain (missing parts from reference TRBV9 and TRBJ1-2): DSGVTQTPKHLITATGQRVTLRCSPRSGDLSVYWYQQSLDQGLQFLIQYYNGEERAKGNILERFSAQQFPDLHSELNLSSLELGDSALYFCASSVDGLAGDGYTFGSGTRLTVV.

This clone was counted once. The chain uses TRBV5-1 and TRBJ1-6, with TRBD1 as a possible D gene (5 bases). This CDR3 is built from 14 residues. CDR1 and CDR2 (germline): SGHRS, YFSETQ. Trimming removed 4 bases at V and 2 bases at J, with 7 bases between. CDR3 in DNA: TGCGCCAGCAGCCAGGACACCTATAATTCACCCCTCCACTTT. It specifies CASSQDTYNSPLHF. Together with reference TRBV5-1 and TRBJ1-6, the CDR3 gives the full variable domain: KAGVTQTPRYLIKTRGQQVTLSCSPISGHRSVSWYQQTPGQGLQFLFEYFSETQRNKGNFPGRFSGRQFSNSRSEMNVSTLELGDSALYLCASSQDTYNSPLHFGNGTRLTVT.

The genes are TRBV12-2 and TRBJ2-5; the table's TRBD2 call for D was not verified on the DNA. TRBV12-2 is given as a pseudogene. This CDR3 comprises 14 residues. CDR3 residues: CASRLGRPGETQYF. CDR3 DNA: TGTGCAAGTCGCTTAGGGCGCCCCGGGGAGACCCAGTACTTC.

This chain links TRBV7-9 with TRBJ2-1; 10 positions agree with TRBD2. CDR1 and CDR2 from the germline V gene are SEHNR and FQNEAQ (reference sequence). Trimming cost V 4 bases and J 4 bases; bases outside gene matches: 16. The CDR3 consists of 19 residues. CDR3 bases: TGTGCCAGCAGCTCCAGGGGAAGGATACTAGCGGGACCTTACAATGAGCAGTTCTTC. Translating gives CASSSRGRILAGPYNEQFF.

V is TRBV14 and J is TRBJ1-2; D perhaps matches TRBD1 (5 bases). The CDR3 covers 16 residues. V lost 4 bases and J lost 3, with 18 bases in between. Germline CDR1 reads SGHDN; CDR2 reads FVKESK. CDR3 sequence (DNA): TGTGCCAGCAGCCCCCTCCGGGGGGGGAAGGACTATGGCTACACCTTC. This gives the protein CASSPLRGGKDYGYTF.

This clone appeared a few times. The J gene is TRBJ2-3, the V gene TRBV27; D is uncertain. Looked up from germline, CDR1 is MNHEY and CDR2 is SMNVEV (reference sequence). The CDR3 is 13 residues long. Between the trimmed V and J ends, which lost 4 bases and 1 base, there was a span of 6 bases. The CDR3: CASSYFRTDTQYF. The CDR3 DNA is TGTGCCAGCAGTTATTTTCGCACAGATACGCAGTATTTT.

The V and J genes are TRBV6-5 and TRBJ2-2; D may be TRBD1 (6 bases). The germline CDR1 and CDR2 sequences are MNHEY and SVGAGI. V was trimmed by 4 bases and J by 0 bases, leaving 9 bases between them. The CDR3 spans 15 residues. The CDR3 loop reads CASSSGATNTGELFF. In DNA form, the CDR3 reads TGTGCCAGCAGTTCAGGGGCCACGAACACCGGGGAGCTGTTTTTT.

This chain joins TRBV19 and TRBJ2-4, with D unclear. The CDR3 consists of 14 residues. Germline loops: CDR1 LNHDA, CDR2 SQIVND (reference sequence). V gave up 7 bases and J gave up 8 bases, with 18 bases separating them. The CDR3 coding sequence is TGTGCCAGTACCAGCCCCAGCGCGTTTGACATTCAGTACTTC. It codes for CASTSPSAFDIQYF. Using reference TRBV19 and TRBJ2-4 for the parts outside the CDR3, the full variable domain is DGGITQSPKYLFRKEGQNVTLSCEQNLNHDAMYWYRQDPGQGLRLIYYSQIVNDFQKGDIAEGYSVSREKKESFPLTVTSAQKNPTAFYLCASTSPSAFDIQYFGAGTRLSVL.

The CDR3 bases are TGTGCCAGCAGCTCCACAACTAACTATGGCTACACCTTC. Translation gives CASSSTTNYGYTF. V gene TRBV7-9 combines with J gene TRBJ1-2; D gene ambiguous. CDR3 length equals 13 residues. The germline V gene has CDR1 SEHNR and CDR2 FQNEAQ (reference sequence). Trimming cost V 4 bases and J 0 bases, with 6 bases left between them.

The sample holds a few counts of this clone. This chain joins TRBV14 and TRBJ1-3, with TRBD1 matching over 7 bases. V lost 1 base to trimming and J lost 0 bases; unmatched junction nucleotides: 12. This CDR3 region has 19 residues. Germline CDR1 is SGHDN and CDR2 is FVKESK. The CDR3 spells CASSQGLPRQGRSGNTIYF. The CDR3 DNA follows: TGTGCCAGCAGCCAAGGGCTACCTAGACAGGGACGCTCTGGAAACACCATATATTTT.

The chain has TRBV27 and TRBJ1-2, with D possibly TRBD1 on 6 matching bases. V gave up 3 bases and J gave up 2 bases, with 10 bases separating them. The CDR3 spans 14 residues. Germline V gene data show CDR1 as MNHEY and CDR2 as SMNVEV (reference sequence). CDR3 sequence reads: CASSFGGANYGYTF. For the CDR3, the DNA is TGTGCCAGCAGTTTTGGGGGGGCGAACTATGGCTACACCTTC.

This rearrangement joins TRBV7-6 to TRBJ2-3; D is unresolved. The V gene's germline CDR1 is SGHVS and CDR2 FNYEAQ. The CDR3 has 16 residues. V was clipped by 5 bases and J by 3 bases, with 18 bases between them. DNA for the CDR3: TGTGCCAGCAGCCCGGTTTCAGCCGATAAGACAGATACGCAGTATTTT. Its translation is CASSPVSADKTDTQYF.

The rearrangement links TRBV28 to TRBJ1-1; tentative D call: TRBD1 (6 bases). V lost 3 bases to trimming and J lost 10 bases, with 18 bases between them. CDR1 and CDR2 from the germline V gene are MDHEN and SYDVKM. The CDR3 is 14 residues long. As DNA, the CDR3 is TGTGCCAGCAGTTTGGGAGGGCAGGGGATTGGAGCTTTCTTT. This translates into CASSLGGQGIGAFF.